This T cell receptor (beta chain) emerged from a study of technical replicates of blood from a handful of donors. Sequencing was performed with immunoSEQ multiplex PCR; in TCRdb, only in-frame clones are kept and a portion is missing. The repertoire holds about 100,000 clones, with nearly 97% as singletons. The V and J ends lost 5 bases and 8 bases, in that order; junction bases with no gene match: 11. Germline CDR1 reads MGHRA; CDR2 reads YSYEKL. This CDR3 contains 14 residues. V and J are TRBV4-1 and TRBJ1-1; 7 positions agree with TRBD1. The sequence came from a human donor in good health. Sequencing was performed on T cells isolated from PBMCs. CDR3 in DNA: TGCGCCAGCAGCTCCCCTCCCGGGACAGCCGAAGCTTTCTTT. It is translated as CASSSPPGTAEAFF.